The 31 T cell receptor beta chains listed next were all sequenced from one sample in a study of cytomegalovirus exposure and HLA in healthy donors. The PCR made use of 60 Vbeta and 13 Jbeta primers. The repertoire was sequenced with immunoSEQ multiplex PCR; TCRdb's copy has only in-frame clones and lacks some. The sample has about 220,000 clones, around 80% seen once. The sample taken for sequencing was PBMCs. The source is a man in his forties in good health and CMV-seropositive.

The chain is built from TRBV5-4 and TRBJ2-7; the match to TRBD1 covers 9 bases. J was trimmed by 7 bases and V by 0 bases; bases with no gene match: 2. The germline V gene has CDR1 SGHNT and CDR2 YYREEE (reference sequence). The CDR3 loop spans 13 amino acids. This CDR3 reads CASSLDGTGEQYF. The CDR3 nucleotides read TGTGCCAGCAGCTTGGACGGGACAGGGGAGCAGTACTTC.

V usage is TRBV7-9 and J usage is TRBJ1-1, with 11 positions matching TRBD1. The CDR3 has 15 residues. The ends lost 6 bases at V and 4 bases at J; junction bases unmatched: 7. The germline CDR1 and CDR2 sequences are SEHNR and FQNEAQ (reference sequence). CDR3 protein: CASRDRGRGVTEAFF. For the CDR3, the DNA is TGTGCCAGCAGGGACAGGGGGCGAGGGGTCACTGAAGCTTTCTTT.

CDR3 DNA sequence: TGTGCCAGCAGTGACTCTAGTTCGAGCACAGATACGCAGTATTTT. Protein: CASSDSSSSTDTQYF. V is TRBV7-6 and J is TRBJ2-3; D gene ambiguous. The germline V gene has CDR1 SGHVS and CDR2 FNYEAQ. The CDR3 is made up of 15 amino acids. V shed 6 bases and J shed 0 bases, with 13 bases lying between them.

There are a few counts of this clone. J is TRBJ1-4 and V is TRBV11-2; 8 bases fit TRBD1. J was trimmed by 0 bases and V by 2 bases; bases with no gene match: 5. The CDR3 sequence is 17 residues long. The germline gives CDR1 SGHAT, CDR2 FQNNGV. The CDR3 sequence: CASSLTGGAATNEKLFF. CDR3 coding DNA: TGTGCCAGCAGCTTAACAGGGGGTGCTGCAACTAATGAAAAACTGTTTTTT. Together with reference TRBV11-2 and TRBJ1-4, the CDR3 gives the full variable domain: EAGVAQSPRYKIIEKRQSVAFWCNPISGHATLYWYQQILGQGPKLLIQFQNNGVVDDSQLPKDRFSAERLKGVDSTLKIQPAKLEDSAVYLCASSLTGGAATNEKLFFGSGTQLSVL.

The CDR3 here is CSARGSYGYTF. CDR3 bases: TGCAGTGCTAGAGGGAGCTATGGCTACACCTTC. This chain connects TRBV20-1 to TRBJ1-2; no clear D gene. This CDR3 has 11 amino acids. Between the trimmed V and J ends, which lost 1 base and 4 bases, there was a span of 4 bases. CDR1 DFQATT and CDR2 SNEGSKA come from the germline V gene (reference sequence).

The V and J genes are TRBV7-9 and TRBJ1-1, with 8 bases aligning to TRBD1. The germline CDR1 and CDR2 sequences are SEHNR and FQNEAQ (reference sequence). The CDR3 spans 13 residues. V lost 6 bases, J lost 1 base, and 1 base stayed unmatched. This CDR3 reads CASSQGANTEAFF. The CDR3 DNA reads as TGTGCCAGCAGTCAGGGGGCGAACACTGAAGCTTTCTTT.

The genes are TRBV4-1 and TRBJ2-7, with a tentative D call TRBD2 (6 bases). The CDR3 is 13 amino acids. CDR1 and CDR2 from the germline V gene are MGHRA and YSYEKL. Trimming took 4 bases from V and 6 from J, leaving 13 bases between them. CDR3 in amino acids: CASSLTLGGEQYF. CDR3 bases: TGCGCCAGCAGCCTGACCCTGGGAGGCGAGCAGTACTTC.

The CDR3, as DNA: TGTGCCAGCAGTTACGGAAGGGGGACGGGAGAAAAACTGTTTTTT. Translated, it gives CASSYGRGTGEKLFF. J is TRBJ1-4 and V is TRBV6-5; D possibly corresponds to TRBD1 (6 bases). The V and J ends lost 2 bases and 8 bases respectively, with 15 bases between them. Germline V gene lookup returns CDR1 MNHEY and CDR2 SVGAGI. CDR3 size: 15 residues.

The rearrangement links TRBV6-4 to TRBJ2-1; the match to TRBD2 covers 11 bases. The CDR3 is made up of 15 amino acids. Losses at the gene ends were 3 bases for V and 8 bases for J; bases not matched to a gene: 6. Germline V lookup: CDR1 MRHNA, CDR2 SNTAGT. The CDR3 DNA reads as TGTGCCAGCAGTGAGACTAGCGGGACGGAAGATGAGCAGTTCTTC. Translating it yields CASSETSGTEDEQFF.

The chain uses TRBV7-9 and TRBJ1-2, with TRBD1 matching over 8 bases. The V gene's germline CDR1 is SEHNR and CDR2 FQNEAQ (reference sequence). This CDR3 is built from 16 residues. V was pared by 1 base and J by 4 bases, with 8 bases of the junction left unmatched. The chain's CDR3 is CASSLVGTGLRYGYTF. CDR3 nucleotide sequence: TGTGCCAGCAGCTTAGTCGGGACAGGCCTTCGCTATGGCTACACCTTC.

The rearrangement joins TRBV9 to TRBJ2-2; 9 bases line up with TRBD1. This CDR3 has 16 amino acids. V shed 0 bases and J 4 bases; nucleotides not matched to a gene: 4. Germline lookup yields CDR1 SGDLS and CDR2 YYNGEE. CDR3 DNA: TGTGCCAGCAGCGTAGTAGGGACAGGGACCACCGGGGAGCTGTTTTTT. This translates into CASSVVGTGTTGELFF.

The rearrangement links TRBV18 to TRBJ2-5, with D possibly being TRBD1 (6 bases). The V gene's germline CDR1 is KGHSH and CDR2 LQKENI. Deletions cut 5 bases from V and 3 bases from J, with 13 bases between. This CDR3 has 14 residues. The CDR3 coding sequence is TGTGCCAGCTCAGGGACAAACGCCAAAGAGACCCAGTACTTC. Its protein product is CASSGTNAKETQYF.

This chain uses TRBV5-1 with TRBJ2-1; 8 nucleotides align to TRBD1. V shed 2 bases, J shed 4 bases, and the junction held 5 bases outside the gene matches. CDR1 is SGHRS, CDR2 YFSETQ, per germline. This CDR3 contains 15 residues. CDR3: CASSFGTGDYNEQFF. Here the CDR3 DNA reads TGCGCCAGCAGCTTTGGGACAGGTGATTACAATGAGCAGTTCTTC. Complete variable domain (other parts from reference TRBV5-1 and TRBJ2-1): KAGVTQTPRYLIKTRGQQVTLSCSPISGHRSVSWYQQTPGQGLQFLFEYFSETQRNKGNFPGRFSGRQFSNSRSEMNVSTLELGDSALYLCASSFGTGDYNEQFFGPGTRLTVL.

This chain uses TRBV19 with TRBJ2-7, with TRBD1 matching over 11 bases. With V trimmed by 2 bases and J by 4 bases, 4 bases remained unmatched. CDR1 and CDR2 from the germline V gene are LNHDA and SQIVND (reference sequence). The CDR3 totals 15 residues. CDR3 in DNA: TGTGCCAGTAGTATACCCGGGACAGGGGGTTACGAGCAGTACTTC. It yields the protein CASSIPGTGGYEQYF.

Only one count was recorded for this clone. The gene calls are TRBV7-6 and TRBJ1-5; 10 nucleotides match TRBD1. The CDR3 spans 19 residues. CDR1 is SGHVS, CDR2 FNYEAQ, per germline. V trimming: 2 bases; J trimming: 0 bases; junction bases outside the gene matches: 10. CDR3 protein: CASSLKPGTGDGSNQPQHF. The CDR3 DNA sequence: TGTGCCAGCAGCTTAAAACCCGGGACAGGGGATGGTAGCAATCAGCCCCAGCATTTT. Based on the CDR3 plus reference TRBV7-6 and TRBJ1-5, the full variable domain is GAGVSQSPRYKVTKRGQDVALRCDPISGHVSLYWYRQALGQGPEFLTYFNYEAQQDKSGLPNDRFSAERPEGSISTLTIQRTEQRDSAMYRCASSLKPGTGDGSNQPQHFGDGTRLSIL.

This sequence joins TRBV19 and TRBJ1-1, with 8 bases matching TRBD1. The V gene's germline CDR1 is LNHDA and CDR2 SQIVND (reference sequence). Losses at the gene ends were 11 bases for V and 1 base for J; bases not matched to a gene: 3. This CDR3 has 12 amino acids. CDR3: CAAGQGNTEAFF. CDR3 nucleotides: TGTGCCGCCGGACAGGGGAACACTGAAGCTTTCTTT.

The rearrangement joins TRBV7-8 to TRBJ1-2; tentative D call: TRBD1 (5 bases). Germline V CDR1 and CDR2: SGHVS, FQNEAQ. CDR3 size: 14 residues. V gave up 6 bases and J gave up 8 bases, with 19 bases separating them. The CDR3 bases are TGTGCCAGCAGGGGGCTTCTGGGGCGGGACGGCTACACCTTC. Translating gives CASRGLLGRDGYTF. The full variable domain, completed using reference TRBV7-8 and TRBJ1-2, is GAGVSQSPRYKVAKRGQDVALRCDPISGHVSLFWYQQALGQGPEFLTYFQNEAQLDKSGLPSDRFFAERPEGSVSTLKIQRTQQEDSAVYLCASRGLLGRDGYTFGSGTRLTVV.

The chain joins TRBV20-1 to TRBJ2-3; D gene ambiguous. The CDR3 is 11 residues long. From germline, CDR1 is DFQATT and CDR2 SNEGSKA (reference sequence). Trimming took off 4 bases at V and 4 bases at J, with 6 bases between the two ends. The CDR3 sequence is CSAIFADTQYF. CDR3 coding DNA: TGCAGTGCTATTTTCGCAGATACGCAGTATTTT.

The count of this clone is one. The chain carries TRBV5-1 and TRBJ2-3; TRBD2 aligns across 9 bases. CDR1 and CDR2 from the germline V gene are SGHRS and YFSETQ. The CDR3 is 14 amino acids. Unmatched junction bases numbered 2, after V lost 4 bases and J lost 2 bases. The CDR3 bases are TGCGCCAGCAGCGAGGGACTAGCCACAGATACGCAGTATTTT. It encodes CASSEGLATDTQYF.

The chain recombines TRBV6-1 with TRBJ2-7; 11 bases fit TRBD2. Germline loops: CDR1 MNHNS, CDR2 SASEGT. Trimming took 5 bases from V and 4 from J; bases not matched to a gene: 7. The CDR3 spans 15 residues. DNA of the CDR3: TGTGCCAGCAGTTCTGCGACTAGCGGGAAGTACGAGCAGTACTTC. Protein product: CASSSATSGKYEQYF.

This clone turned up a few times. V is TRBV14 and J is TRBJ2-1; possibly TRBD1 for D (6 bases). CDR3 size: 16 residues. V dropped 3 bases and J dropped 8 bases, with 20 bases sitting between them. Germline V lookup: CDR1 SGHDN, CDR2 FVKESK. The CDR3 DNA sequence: TGTGCCAGCAGCCATTGGGACACCGGTGGAACCGATGAGCAGTTCTTC. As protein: CASSHWDTGGTDEQFF.

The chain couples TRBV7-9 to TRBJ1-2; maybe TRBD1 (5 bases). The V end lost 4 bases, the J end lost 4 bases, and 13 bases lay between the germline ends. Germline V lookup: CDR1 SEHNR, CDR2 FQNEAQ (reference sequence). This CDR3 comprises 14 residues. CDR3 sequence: CASSYLTETYGYTF. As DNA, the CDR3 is TGTGCCAGCAGCTACTTGACAGAAACCTATGGCTACACCTTC.

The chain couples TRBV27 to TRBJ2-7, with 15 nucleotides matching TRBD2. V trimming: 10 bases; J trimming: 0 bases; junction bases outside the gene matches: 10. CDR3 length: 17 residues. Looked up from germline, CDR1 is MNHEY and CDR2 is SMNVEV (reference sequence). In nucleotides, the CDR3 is TGTGCCACTCGGAGTCCGGGACTAGCGGGAGGCTCCTACGAGCAGTACGTC. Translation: CATRSPGLAGGSYEQYV.

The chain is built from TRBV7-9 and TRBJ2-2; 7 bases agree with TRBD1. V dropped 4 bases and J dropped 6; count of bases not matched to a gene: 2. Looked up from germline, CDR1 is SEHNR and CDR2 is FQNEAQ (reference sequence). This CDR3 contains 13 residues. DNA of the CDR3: TGTGCCAGCAGCTCAACAGGGGCCGGGGAGCTGTTTTTT. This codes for CASSSTGAGELFF.

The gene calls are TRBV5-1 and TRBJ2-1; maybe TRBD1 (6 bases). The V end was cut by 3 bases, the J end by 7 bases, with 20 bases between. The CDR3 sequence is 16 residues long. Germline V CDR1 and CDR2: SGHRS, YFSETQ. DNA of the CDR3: TGCGCCAGCAGCTGGAGACAGGAAGCCAACATTAATGAGCAGTTCTTC. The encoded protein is CASSWRQEANINEQFF.

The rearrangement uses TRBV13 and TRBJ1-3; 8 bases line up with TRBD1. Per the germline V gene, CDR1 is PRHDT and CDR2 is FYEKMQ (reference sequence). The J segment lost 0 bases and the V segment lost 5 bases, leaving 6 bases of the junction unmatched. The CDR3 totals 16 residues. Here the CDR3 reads CASSIRQGSSGNTIYF. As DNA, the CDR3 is TGTGCCAGCAGCATTCGACAGGGGAGCTCTGGAAACACCATATATTTT.

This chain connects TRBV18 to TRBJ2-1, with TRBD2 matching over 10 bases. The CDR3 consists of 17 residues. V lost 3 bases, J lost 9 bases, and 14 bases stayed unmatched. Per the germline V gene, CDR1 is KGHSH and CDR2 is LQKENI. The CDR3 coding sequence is TGTGCCAGCTCACCCTTGAGGTCTAGCGGGAGACACGGTGAGCAGTTCTTC. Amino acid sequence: CASSPLRSSGRHGEQFF.

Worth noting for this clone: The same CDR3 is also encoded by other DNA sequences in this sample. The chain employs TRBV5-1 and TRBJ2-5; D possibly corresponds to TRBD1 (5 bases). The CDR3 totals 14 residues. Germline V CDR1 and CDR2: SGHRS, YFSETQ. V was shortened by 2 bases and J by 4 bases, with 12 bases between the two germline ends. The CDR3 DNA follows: TGCGCCAGCAGCTTCGGGCAGGGAAGAGAGACCCAGTACTTC. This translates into CASSFGQGRETQYF.

The CDR3 protein is CASSEPRGPGDIQYF. DNA for the CDR3: TGTGCCAGCAGTGAACCCCGCGGACCAGGGGACATTCAGTACTTC. The chain employs TRBV25-1 and TRBJ2-4, with TRBD1 as a possible D gene (6 bases). V was clipped by 2 bases and J by 8 bases, with 16 bases between them. This CDR3 contains 15 residues. The germline gives CDR1 MGHDK, CDR2 SYGVNS.

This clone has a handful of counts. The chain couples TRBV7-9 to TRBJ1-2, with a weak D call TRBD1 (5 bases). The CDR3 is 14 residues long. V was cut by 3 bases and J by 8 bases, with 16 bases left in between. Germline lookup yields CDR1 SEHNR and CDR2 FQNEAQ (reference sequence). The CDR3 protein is CASSLLGGLAGYTF. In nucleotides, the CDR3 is TGTGCCAGCAGCTTGCTTGGGGGACTGGCAGGCTACACCTTC.

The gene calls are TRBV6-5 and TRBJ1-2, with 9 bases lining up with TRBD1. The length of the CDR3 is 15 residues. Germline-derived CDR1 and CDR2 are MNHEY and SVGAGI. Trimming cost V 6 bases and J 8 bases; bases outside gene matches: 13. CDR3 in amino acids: CASRTPTGGGGGYTF. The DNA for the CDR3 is TGTGCCAGCAGGACACCGACAGGGGGAGGCGGCGGCTACACCTTC.